This T cell receptor (beta chain) appears in the sequencing data of a study of T-cell memory formation after mild COVID-19. Whole-study findings and limits: SARS-CoV-2 specificity was not confirmed for second-wave clones peaking on day 37.

TCRdb recomputed calls from the 5' RACE reads with MiXCR, one row per CDR3 protein. Altogether 470,000 or so distinct CDR3 sequences are present, 25% being singletons, with the ten largest covering about 12%. From germline, CDR1 is SGHTA and CDR2 FQGNSA. The CDR3 has 14 residues. V shed 1 base and J shed 0 bases, with 7 bases lying between them. This clonotype came up a few times. Antigen unknown. Sequencing was done on a sample of PBMCs or a T cell subset sorted from them (not recorded which). The chain combines TRBV7-2 with TRBJ2-7; D is unresolved. The receptor comes from an adult woman who had mild COVID-19 (a few samples of this study predate the infection). Cell type and time point are not known. The CDR3 DNA follows: TGTGCCAGCAGCTTAGATGCTAGCTCCTACGAGCAGTACTTC. This encodes CASSLDASSYEQYF.